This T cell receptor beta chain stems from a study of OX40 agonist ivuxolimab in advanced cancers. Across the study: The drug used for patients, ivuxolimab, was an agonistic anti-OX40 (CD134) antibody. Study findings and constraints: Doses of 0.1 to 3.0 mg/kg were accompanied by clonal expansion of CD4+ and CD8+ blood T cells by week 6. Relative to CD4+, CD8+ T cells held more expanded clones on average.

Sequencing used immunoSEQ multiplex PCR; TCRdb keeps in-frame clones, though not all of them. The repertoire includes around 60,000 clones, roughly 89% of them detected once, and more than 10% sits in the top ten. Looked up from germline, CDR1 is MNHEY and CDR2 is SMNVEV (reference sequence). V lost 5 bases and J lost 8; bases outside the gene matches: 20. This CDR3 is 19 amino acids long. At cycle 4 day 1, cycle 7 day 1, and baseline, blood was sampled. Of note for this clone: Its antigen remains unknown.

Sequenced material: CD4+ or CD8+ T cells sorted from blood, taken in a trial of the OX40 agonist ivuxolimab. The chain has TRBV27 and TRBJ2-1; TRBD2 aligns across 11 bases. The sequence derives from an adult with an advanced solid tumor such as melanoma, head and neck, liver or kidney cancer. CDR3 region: CASSPIFSFGLAGGDEQFF. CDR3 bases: TGTGCCAGCAGTCCAATATTTTCATTTGGGCTAGCGGGGGGCGATGAGCAGTTCTTC.